The present TCR beta chain was sequenced within a study of T cell repertoires in cytomegalovirus infection (dated by TCRdb to between 2018 and 2021). Broadly, across the study: The peptide stimulations were aimed at well-studied HLA-B-restricted epitopes as well as recently identified HLA-C-restricted CMV epitopes, whose presentation resists viral immunomodulation. Because public TCR beta signatures pointed to carriage of CMV infection together with the matching HLA type, the HLA type of each donor mattered for the analysis. Beyond this particular receptor, the publication reports: In both this cohort and an independent roughly 330-donor cohort, the cumulative frequency of public TCR beta family members distinguished carriers of CMV infection plus the relevant HLA type. The ex vivo response was dominated by HLA-C-restricted CMV-specific TCR beta clonotypes, which also provided the single most frequent clonotype in two of eight donors.

Sequencing was carried out with an Illumina HiSeq 1500. Clones were called with MiXCR by TCRdb after fastp trimmed the public reads at Q25, and only in-frame beta chains were retained. When rows share a CDR3 protein, they turn into one entry using the most common DNA and genes. This sample lists roughly 700,000 distinct CDR3 sequences; 33% were detected once. 15% to 20% of the sample goes to the ten largest clones. A remark on this clonotype: Its antigen is currently not known. No base quality information exists; no much larger clone differs at one position.

The CDR3 spans 12 residues, from the cysteine through the phenylalanine. The DNA shown is the 36-base CDR3, in frame from base 1. CDR1 and CDR2 (SGHTA, FQGNSA) derive from the germline V gene. Trimming at the junction amounts to 2 bases on V and 9 bases on J, and the germline ends lie 8 bases apart. Taken with the paper, the label for treatment or condition translates to: in vitro stimulation with specific CMV peptide epitopes to enrich CMV-specific T cells. This receptor was identified in a human donor in good health (CMV status not recorded). Some clones in this sample may be carry-over from other donors' samples. The rearranged chain carries TRBV7-2 and TRBJ2-4; the D segment cannot be called with confidence. The sample consisted of cultured PBMCs, taken from culture after CMV antigen stimulation. In nucleotides, the sequence is TGTGCCAGCAGCTTATCCGGCGGCATTCAGTACTTC. Its protein product is CASSLSGGIQYF.